The 7 T cell receptor beta chains reported below all come from one sample, sequenced in a study of OX40 agonist ivuxolimab in advanced cancers. This table comes from immunoSEQ multiplex PCR, and its TCRdb copy is limited to in-frame clones, with some not included. The sample shows some 54,000 clones, roughly 86% of them seen only once. Here the sequenced sample was CD4+ or CD8+ T cells sorted from blood, taken in a trial of the OX40 agonist ivuxolimab. These receptors all come from an adult with an advanced solid tumor such as melanoma, head and neck, liver or kidney cancer.

This clone was seen a few times. CDR3 nucleotide sequence: TGTGCCAGCCGAGACACCACGGATGAAGAGACCCAGTACTTC. Translation gives CASRDTTDEETQYF. The chain links TRBV11-2 to TRBJ2-5; D remains ambiguous. Germline V CDR1 and CDR2: SGHAT, FQNNGV. CDR3 length: 14 amino acids. V lost 8 bases and J lost 3, with 16 bases in between. Complete variable domain (other parts from reference TRBV11-2 and TRBJ2-5): EAGVAQSPRYKIIEKRQSVAFWCNPISGHATLYWYQQILGQGPKLLIQFQNNGVVDDSQLPKDRFSAERLKGVDSTLKIQPAKLEDSAVYLCASRDTTDEETQYFGPGTRLLVL.

Here the CDR3 DNA reads TGCGCCAGCAGCTTGGGACCTTTCTCTGGAAACACCATATATTTT. Translation gives CASSLGPFSGNTIYF. This chain links TRBV5-1 with TRBJ1-3; no clear D gene. V dropped 0 bases and J dropped 0 bases, with 7 bases sitting between them. Germline V gene data show CDR1 as SGHRS and CDR2 as YFSETQ. The CDR3 sequence is 15 residues long.

The V and J genes are TRBV7-3 and TRBJ2-1; TRBD2 aligns across 13 bases. The CDR3 runs 15 residues. V dropped 6 bases and J dropped 4; count of bases not matched to a gene: 3. Germline loops: CDR1 SGHTA, CDR2 FQGTGA. DNA for the CDR3: TGTGCCAGCAGTCAGACTAGCGGGAGGTACAATGAGCAGTTCTTC. Encoded protein: CASSQTSGRYNEQFF. Complete variable domain (other parts from reference TRBV7-3 and TRBJ2-1): GAGVSQTPSNKVTEKGKYVELRCDPISGHTALYWYRQSLGQGPEFLIYFQGTGAADDSGLPNDRFFAVRPEGSVSTLKIQRTERGDSAVYLCASSQTSGRYNEQFFGPGTRLTVL.

The rearrangement uses TRBV7-2 and TRBJ1-5, with 7 bases fitting TRBD1. Germline CDR1 reads SGHTA; CDR2 reads FQGNSA. V was pared by 2 bases and J by 4 bases, with 2 bases of the junction left unmatched. CDR3 size: 14 residues. The CDR3 spells CASSLPGGNQPQHF. The CDR3 DNA follows: TGTGCCAGCAGCTTACCAGGGGGTAATCAGCCCCAGCATTTT.

This clone is a singleton in its sample. V is TRBV5-1 and J is TRBJ2-2; TRBD2 aligns across 8 bases. CDR3 length equals 17 residues. Germline CDR1 is SGHRS and CDR2 is YFSETQ. V trimming: 4 bases; J trimming: 2 bases; junction bases outside the gene matches: 10. CDR3 DNA sequence: TGCGCCAGCAGCCTTTACTTAGCGGGAATTAACACCGGGGAGCTGTTTTTT. It codes for CASSLYLAGINTGELFF.

The CDR3: CASSLGLAGGSIQETQYF. The CDR3 DNA reads TGTGCCAGCAGCTTAGGACTAGCGGGAGGGAGCATTCAAGAGACCCAGTACTTC. The chain recombines TRBV5-6 with TRBJ2-5, with 15 bases identical to TRBD2. Germline V gene sequence: CDR1 SGHDT, CDR2 YYEEEE. Trimming removed 2 bases from V and 2 bases from J; junction bases left unmatched: 7. The CDR3 has 18 amino acids. The full variable domain, with the rest looked up from reference TRBV5-6 and TRBJ2-5, is DAGVTQSPTHLIKTRGQQVTLRCSPKSGHDTVSWYQQALGQGPQFIFQYYEEEERQRGNFPDRFSGHQFPNYSSELNVNALLLGDSALYLCASSLGLAGGSIQETQYFGPGTRLLVL.

This rearrangement joins TRBV5-4 to TRBJ1-2, with 9 nucleotides matching TRBD1. This CDR3 region has 14 residues. V shed 3 bases, J shed 8 bases, and the junction held 8 bases outside the gene matches. Germline lookup yields CDR1 SGHNT and CDR2 YYREEE (reference sequence). Here the CDR3 DNA reads TGTGCCAGCAGCTCCATACAGGGGGCATTAGGCTACACCTTC. Its translation is CASSSIQGALGYTF.